The 15 T cell receptor beta chains presented below share a single source sample, sequenced in a study of cytomegalovirus exposure and HLA in healthy donors (dated by TCRdb to about 2017). Libraries were made using the immunoSEQ multiplex PCR assay. For the multiplex PCR, a mixture combining 60 forward primers for TCR Vbeta segments and 13 reverse primers for TCR Jbeta segments was used. The table comes from immuneACCESS by way of TCRdb, which keeps in-frame sequences with V and J called. Part of the clones is missing from these tables; in studies checked, under half for an unresolved V gene and the rest for unknown reasons. This sample gives some 100,000 clones in total; approximately 76% of them show up just once. The ten largest clones add up to more than 6% of the sample. The sequenced material came from PBMCs. Source of these receptors: a woman between 45 and 65 years old in good health and CMV-seropositive.

The chain uses TRBV5-5 and TRBJ1-2, with D possibly TRBD1 on 5 matching bases. Germline values: CDR1 SGHKS, CDR2 YYEKEE (reference sequence). The CDR3 is made up of 15 amino acids. Trimming removed 5 bases at V and 0 bases at J, with 14 bases between. The CDR3 DNA reads TGTGCCAGCAGTGATACCGACAGACCTAACTATGGCTACACCTTC. Translated, it gives CASSDTDRPNYGYTF.

This clone was observed a handful of times. The rearrangement links TRBV7-2 to TRBJ1-1; D might be TRBD1 (5 bases). Germline V gene lookup returns CDR1 SGHTA and CDR2 FQGNSA. This CDR3 is 13 amino acids long. V lost 6 bases and J lost 4, with 12 bases in between. Here the CDR3 reads CASSPGWGTEAFF. The CDR3 DNA reads TGTGCCAGCAGTCCAGGGTGGGGCACTGAAGCTTTCTTT.

The chain employs TRBV10-3 and TRBJ2-3; TRBD2 aligns across 10 bases. V dropped 3 bases and J dropped 1; count of bases not matched to a gene: 4. This CDR3 is 16 amino acids long. The germline V gene has CDR1 ENHRY and CDR2 SYGVKD. CDR3 nucleotides: TGTGCCATCAGTGATGGAGGGACTAGCGGCACAGATACGCAGTATTTT. Residues: CAISDGGTSGTDTQYF.

The chain joins TRBV4-1 to TRBJ2-3, with D uncertain. Trimming shortened V by 3 bases and J by 10 bases, and 11 bases separated the two germline ends. CDR1 and CDR2 (germline): MGHRA, YSYEKL. CDR3 length: 12 residues. The CDR3 DNA is TGCGCCAGCAGCCAGCCCGGTGGTGCGCAGTATTTT. As protein: CASSQPGGAQYF.

With regard to this clone: Germline and junction disagree at one end, which may indicate a read error. V is TRBV7-9 and J is TRBJ1-2; 8 nucleotides align to TRBD1. CDR3 length: 13 amino acids. Germline CDR1 SEHNR, CDR2 FQNEAQ (reference sequence). The CDR3 reads CSSSSGGAEGYTF. DNA of the CDR3: TGTTCCAGCAGCTCAGGGGGCGCAGAGGGCTACACCTTC.

This clone was observed a handful of times. The chain links TRBV6-1 to TRBJ1-5; TRBD1 is a possible D gene (5 bases). Trimming took off 5 bases at V and 6 bases at J, with 14 bases between the two ends. CDR1 MNHNS and CDR2 SASEGT come from the germline V gene. The CDR3 covers 14 residues. Here the CDR3 DNA reads TGTGCCAGCAGTTATTCAGGGTCGGGTCAGCCCCAGCATTTT. Its protein product is CASSYSGSGQPQHF.

The CDR3 is CASSFTGQTYEQYF. Here the CDR3 DNA reads TGTGCCAGCAGCTTTACTGGGCAGACCTACGAGCAGTACTTC. The V call is TRBV7-8, the J call TRBJ2-7; D not resolved. Trimming shortened V by 3 bases and J by 2 bases, and 11 bases separated the two germline ends. The germline V gene has CDR1 SGHVS and CDR2 FQNEAQ. CDR3 length: 14 amino acids.

The CDR3 DNA reads TGTGCCAAGAAACAGGGGCTGAACACTGAAGCTTTCTTT. Its translation is CAKKQGLNTEAFF. The chain recombines TRBV10-3 with TRBJ1-1; TRBD1 matches at 7 bases. V trimming: 10 bases; J trimming: 0 bases; junction bases outside the gene matches: 5. The CDR3 sequence is 13 residues long. CDR1 ENHRY and CDR2 SYGVKD come from the germline V gene.

This clone was observed a few times. The chain recombines TRBV27 with TRBJ2-2; D is ambiguous. The CDR3 covers 12 residues. Germline CDR1 and CDR2: MNHEY and SMNVEV (reference sequence). V was cut by 6 bases and J by 5 bases, with 7 bases left in between. CDR3 in amino acids: CASSPTTGELFF. CDR3 coding DNA: TGTGCCAGCAGCCCGACTACCGGGGAGCTGTTTTTT.

The chain recombines TRBV7-2 with TRBJ2-1, with D possibly matching TRBD1 (5 bases). The V gene's germline CDR1 is SGHTA and CDR2 FQGNSA. Trimming shortened V by 2 bases and J by 8 bases, and 19 bases separated the two germline ends. CDR3 length equals 16 residues. The CDR3 DNA follows: TGTGCCAGCAGCTTAAGCTTTGGGTCAGGGTATTATGAGCAGTTCTTC. This codes for CASSLSFGSGYYEQFF.

The chain carries TRBV7-2 and TRBJ2-1; TRBD2 agrees at 7 bases. CDR1 and CDR2 from the germline V gene are SGHTA and FQGNSA. Trimming removed 2 bases from V and 3 bases from J; junction bases left unmatched: 4. This CDR3 is built from 15 residues. DNA for the CDR3: TGTGCCAGCAGCTTACGCGGGAGAAGCTACAATGAGCAGTTCTTC. It translates to CASSLRGRSYNEQFF.

This clone was detected a few times. This sequence joins TRBV5-6 and TRBJ1-1; 7 nucleotides agree with TRBD1. V trimming: 0 bases; J trimming: 0 bases; junction bases outside the gene matches: 5. The CDR3 has 16 amino acids. The germline V gene encodes CDR1 SGHDT and CDR2 YYEEEE. Written as DNA, the CDR3 is TGTGCCAGCAGCTTGGTTTCGACAGGGCTGAACACTGAAGCTTTCTTT. This codes for CASSLVSTGLNTEAFF. Full variable domain (remainder filled in from reference TRBV5-6 and TRBJ1-1): DAGVTQSPTHLIKTRGQQVTLRCSPKSGHDTVSWYQQALGQGPQFIFQYYEEEERQRGNFPDRFSGHQFPNYSSELNVNALLLGDSALYLCASSLVSTGLNTEAFFGQGTRLTVV.

The chain couples TRBV4-1 to TRBJ2-7, with D possibly being TRBD1 (6 bases). Per germline, CDR1 MGHRA and CDR2 YSYEKL. The CDR3 totals 15 residues. V was pared by 4 bases and J by 7 bases, with 20 bases between. The CDR3 DNA is TGCGCCAGCAGCCGGACCCCGGGGACAAAACTTGAGCAGTACTTC. Amino acids: CASSRTPGTKLEQYF.

The chain has TRBV5-1 and TRBJ2-2; no definite D call. Germline values: CDR1 SGHRS, CDR2 YFSETQ. The CDR3 length is 14 residues. With 0 bases removed from V and 4 bases from J, the gap between germline ends came to 7 bases. The CDR3 here is CASSLGQITGELFF. The DNA of the CDR3 is TGCGCCAGCAGCTTGGGGCAGATCACCGGGGAGCTGTTTTTT. Filled out from reference TRBV5-1 and TRBJ2-2, the complete variable domain reads KAGVTQTPRYLIKTRGQQVTLSCSPISGHRSVSWYQQTPGQGLQFLFEYFSETQRNKGNFPGRFSGRQFSNSRSEMNVSTLELGDSALYLCASSLGQITGELFFGEGSRLTVL.

The chain combines TRBV7-3 with TRBJ2-1; TRBD1 matches at 8 bases. Per the germline V gene, CDR1 is SGHTA and CDR2 is FQGTGA. V trimming: 6 bases; J trimming: 10 bases; junction bases outside the gene matches: 5. The CDR3 sequence is 12 residues long. The CDR3 sequence: CASRATGGEQFF. CDR3 DNA sequence: TGTGCCAGCAGGGCTACAGGGGGGGAGCAGTTCTTC. The entire variable domain, with the rest obtained from reference TRBV7-3 and TRBJ2-1, is as follows: GAGVSQTPSNKVTEKGKYVELRCDPISGHTALYWYRQSLGQGPEFLIYFQGTGAADDSGLPNDRFFAVRPEGSVSTLKIQRTERGDSAVYLCASRATGGEQFFGPGTRLTVL.